The next 15 T cell receptor beta chains were all read from a single sample in a study of T cells in Graves' hyperthyroidism and ophthalmopathy. Amplification of TCR beta CDR3 regions used RNA as the template. HTBI primers drove first-round RT-PCR of the TCR CDR3. Each CDR3 protein is one row after TCRdb ran MiXCR on the multiplex PCR reads. The profile shows a few hundred thousand distinct CDR3 sequences, roughly 15% of them singletons. Sequencing was done on a sample of blood. The origin of the receptors is a woman aged 55-69 years with Graves' ophthalmopathy.

This clonotype has just a few counts. V is TRBV20-1 and J is TRBJ1-2, with D maybe TRBD1 (6 bases). CDR1 and CDR2 (germline): DFQATT, SNEGSKA (reference sequence). Trimming removed 6 bases at V and 4 bases at J, with 15 bases between. This CDR3 is built from 13 residues. The CDR3 loop is CSAAFTGFYGYTF. Here the CDR3 DNA reads TGCAGTGCCGCCTTCACAGGGTTCTATGGCTACACCTTC.

This clonotype appeared many times. The gene calls are TRBV11-2 and TRBJ2-7; 11 nucleotides align to TRBD2. The CDR3 sequence is 15 residues long. The germline CDR1 and CDR2 sequences are SGHAT and FQNNGV. V trimming: 0 bases; J trimming: 6 bases; junction bases outside the gene matches: 4. DNA for the CDR3: TGTGCCAGCAGCTTAGATCGCACTAGCGGGGGCGAGCAGTACTTC. Translated, it gives CASSLDRTSGGEQYF. The whole variable domain, filled in from reference TRBV11-2 and TRBJ2-7, reads EAGVAQSPRYKIIEKRQSVAFWCNPISGHATLYWYQQILGQGPKLLIQFQNNGVVDDSQLPKDRFSAERLKGVDSTLKIQPAKLEDSAVYLCASSLDRTSGGEQYFGPGTRLTVT.

In this sample, this clonotype turned up a few times. This chain uses TRBV5-1 with TRBJ2-5; the match to TRBD1 covers 7 bases. The junction had 7 bases not matched to a gene; V was cut back by 4 bases and J by 1 base. Germline-derived CDR1 and CDR2 are SGHRS and YFSETQ. This CDR3 is built from 15 residues. CDR3 in amino acids: CASSQVGTAQETQYF. The DNA of the CDR3 is TGCGCCAGCAGCCAAGTGGGGACAGCCCAAGAGACCCAGTACTTC.

This clonotype has at least ten counts. The rearrangement links TRBV6-1 to TRBJ2-3; D may be TRBD2 (6 bases). The germline V gene has CDR1 MNHNS and CDR2 SASEGT. The CDR3 runs to 16 residues. V was pared by 0 bases and J by 2 bases, with 12 bases between. Here the CDR3 reads CASSEAWRGITDTQYF. As DNA, the CDR3 is TGTGCCAGCAGTGAAGCGTGGCGGGGCATCACAGATACGCAGTATTTT.

This clonotype occurred many times. V gene TRBV2 combines with J gene TRBJ1-5, with a possible D match to TRBD1 (5 bases). CDR3 length equals 14 residues. CDR1 and CDR2 (germline): SNHLY, FYNNEI. V lost 7 bases to trimming and J lost 3 bases, with 13 bases between them. DNA for the CDR3: TGTGCCAGCAATCGGGGGTCTATCAATCAGCCCCAGCATTTT. Translated: CASNRGSINQPQHF.

This clonotype was detected many times. The rearrangement joins TRBV18 to TRBJ2-3; D may be TRBD2 (5 bases). The CDR3 spans 15 residues. V lost 1 base, J lost 1 base, and 9 bases lay in between. Germline V gene sequence: CDR1 KGHSH, CDR2 LQKENI. Here the CDR3 reads CASSPLVSGTDTQYF. The CDR3 DNA reads as TGTGCCAGCTCACCACTAGTTAGCGGCACAGATACGCAGTATTTT.

This clonotype occurred many times. The chain is built from TRBV12-3 or TRBV12-4 and TRBJ2-7; TRBD2 matches at 7 bases. The CDR3 runs 16 residues. With V trimmed by 7 bases and J by 1 base, 13 bases remained unmatched. The CDR3 region has the DNA TGTGCCAGCACTACCGGGGAGCGGGAAAAATCCTACGAGCAGTACTTC. Protein product: CASTTGEREKSYEQYF.

V and J are TRBV27 and TRBJ2-3; D remains ambiguous. CDR1 and CDR2 (germline): MNHEY, SMNVEV (reference sequence). Between the trimmed V and J ends, which lost 1 base and 6 bases, there was a span of 8 bases. The CDR3 length is 13 residues. The DNA for the CDR3 is TGTGCCAGCAGTTTATTAATCGGGGATACGCAGTATTTT. Its translation: CASSLLIGDTQYF.

This clonotype occurred a few times. The J gene is TRBJ1-6, the V gene TRBV9; the D gene is possibly TRBD1 (5 bases). Germline V CDR1 and CDR2: SGDLS, YYNGEE. The ends were cut back, 4 bases at V and 9 bases at J, with 17 bases in the middle. This CDR3 is 15 amino acids long. The CDR3 protein is CASSSRAGPGSPLHF. The CDR3 DNA reads TGTGCCAGCAGCTCCCGCGCGGGGCCAGGTTCACCCCTCCACTTT.

This clonotype has just a few counts. The chain is built from TRBV4-1 and TRBJ2-2; the D is unclear. V dropped 4 bases and J dropped 6 bases, with 3 bases sitting between them. Germline V gives CDR1 MGHRA, CDR2 YSYEKL. This CDR3 has 11 residues. CDR3 region: CASSRSGELFF. Written as DNA, the CDR3 is TGCGCCAGCAGCCGGTCCGGGGAGCTGTTTTTT.

In its sample, this clonotype was seen many times. The chain links TRBV18 to TRBJ2-1; the match to TRBD2 covers 11 bases. The CDR3 covers 14 residues. The germline V gene encodes CDR1 KGHSH and CDR2 LQKENI. Trimming at V came to 5 bases and at J to 8 bases, leaving 5 bases not matched to a gene. Written as DNA, the CDR3 is TGTGCCAGCTCATTGACTAGCGGGAACTATGAGCAGTTCTTC. It specifies CASSLTSGNYEQFF.

This clonotype was counted ten times or more. The genes are TRBV5-1 and TRBJ2-7; possibly TRBD2 for D (6 bases). The CDR3 runs 13 residues. V lost 4 bases and J 1 base, leaving 9 bases between the germline ends. In germline, CDR1 is SGHRS, CDR2 YFSETQ. Here the CDR3 reads CASSDGTSYEQYF. The CDR3 DNA reads as TGCGCCAGCAGCGACGGGACTTCCTACGAGCAGTACTTC.

The sample holds many counts of this clonotype. This chain joins TRBV11-2 and TRBJ2-1; D remains unclear. From germline, CDR1 is SGHAT and CDR2 FQNNGV. The CDR3 spans 12 residues. V lost 1 base to trimming and J lost 4 bases, with 2 bases between them. CDR3 nucleotides: TGTGCCAGCAGCTTAGTTTACAATGAGCAGTTCTTC. This translates into CASSLVYNEQFF. The full variable domain, completed using reference TRBV11-2 and TRBJ2-1, is EAGVAQSPRYKIIEKRQSVAFWCNPISGHATLYWYQQILGQGPKLLIQFQNNGVVDDSQLPKDRFSAERLKGVDSTLKIQPAKLEDSAVYLCASSLVYNEQFFGPGTRLTVL.

This clonotype appeared a few times. It may be a read error: a sequence one base away is much more abundant. The rearrangement uses TRBV27 and TRBJ2-7; D gene ambiguous. V shed 2 bases and J shed 2 bases, with 7 bases lying between them. The germline V gene encodes CDR1 MNHEY and CDR2 SMNVEV (reference sequence). This CDR3 region has 13 residues. CDR3 sequence reads: CASSLRAAYEQYF. The CDR3 DNA reads as TGTGCCAGCAGTTTAAGGGCAGCCTACGAGCAGTACTTC.

The V call is TRBV3-1, the J call TRBJ2-2; 13 nucleotides line up with TRBD2. V gave up 4 bases and J gave up 5 bases; unmatched junction bases: 7. This CDR3 comprises 17 residues. Germline V CDR1 and CDR2: LGHDT, YNNKEL (reference sequence). The CDR3 coding sequence is TGTGCCAGCAGCCTCGGACTAGCGGGAGTAAGGACCGGGGAGCTGTTTTTT. Amino acid sequence: CASSLGLAGVRTGELFF.